Here is one T cell receptor beta chain with its context. This clonotype was picked up many times. It has no known antigen specificity. Per-nucleotide qualities are absent, and no much larger clonotype sits a single base away. The sample originates from a study of T cells in Graves' hyperthyroidism and ophthalmopathy (dated by TCRdb to the late 2010s). Notes on the research overall: Peripheral blood samples were taken at the time of initial diagnosis, prior to any treatment. After sampling, hyperthyroidism patients received methimazole starting at 30 mg daily, and ophthalmopathy patients received high-dose intravenous methylprednisolone. A discovery cohort of fewer than 110 patients, roughly 45 with Graves' ophthalmopathy and 55 to 60 with stable Graves' hyperthyroidism, was used to find distinguishing TCR V-J signatures. Prospective prediction of ophthalmopathy was tested in an independent validation cohort of some 20 hyperthyroidism patients and around 16 patients who later progressed to ophthalmopathy. In addition, the study compared T-cell repertoires in thyroid tissue and in blood from several Graves' hyperthyroidism patients. According to the paper, TCR Vbeta CDR3 sequencing was carried out on some 140 peripheral blood samples, which came from approximately 41 ophthalmopathy, around 75 hyperthyroidism and approximately 17 progressor patients. For training and testing, the roughly 93 patients in the discovery cohort were randomly divided in a 7:3 ratio.

TCR beta CDR3 regions were amplified from RNA transcripts. For the first round of RT-PCR on the TCR CDR3, the HTBI primer set was used together with the Qiagen OneStep RT-PCR kit. The libraries were constructed in a second round of multiplex PCR and then size-selected and purified. Sequencing of the libraries was done on an Illumina HiSeq2000 using paired-end 100 bp reads. The study's own analysis went as follows. Raw data were processed with SOAPnuke, discarding reads with adapters, uncalled bases, mean Phred below 15, or no exact constant-primer or identifier match. High-quality paired reads were merged using COPE v1.2.5, and each unique nucleotide sequence was defined as a clonotype. MiTCR v1.1 was used to align clonotypes to the IMGT TRBV, TRBD and TRBJ reference segments. Analysis was restricted to V-J combinations with a frequency above 0.0001, which covered roughly 99% of repertoires. The TCS score was defined as the ratio of F50 (clonal expansion) to E x V (chaos), calculated using BLOSUM62-based TCRdist between CDR3 peptides within each V-J. Welch's t-statistics and random forest reduced approximately 520 V-J features to 10 to 15, which were used in a naive Bayes classifier (R e1071). Thyroid-blood repertoire similarity was quantified with the Morisita-Horn index. In TCRdb, the public reads were trimmed at Q25 with fastp and aligned with MiXCR, with productive beta chains retained. All rows with the same CDR3 protein become a single entry with the most common DNA and genes. The V and J calls and clone size come from TCRdb's table, not from the authors' own analysis. This sample has around 610,000 distinct CDR3 sequences in its table, and 14% to 15% of those were observed once. The ten largest clones add up to about 3.9% of the sample.

Points the paper makes about the study in general: Ophthalmopathy was separated from stable hyperthyroidism by a 13 V-J signature model, with just over 85% sensitivity and about 81% specificity obtained in cross-validation and 80%/75% obtained in testing. Sample size was not statistically predetermined, and blinding of investigators to group allocation was not performed. In validation, the model predicted progression to ophthalmopathy with around 71% sensitivity and roughly 72% specificity, a median of 6.5 months before onset. Most expanded thyroid clonotypes (frequency above 0.001) were also detected in blood, a finding suggesting that blood repertoires may reflect thyroid immune responses.

In the ophthalmopathy patients, disease was moderately to severely active, with a Clinical Activity Score of 3 or more, a NOSPECS grade of 4 or more, and a duration of less than 3 months. The study excluded patients with uncontrolled infections, other autoimmune diseases, pregnancy or lactation. Diagnoses relied on clinical symptoms, serum thyroxine and TRAb, thyroid ultrasound and orbital computed tomography. PBMCs were isolated from more than 9 ml of fresh peripheral blood by Ficoll-Paque density gradient centrifugation. Total RNA was extracted with Trizol reagent, and quality was checked on an Agilent 2100 Bioanalyzer. This clonotype was sampled from a woman aged 35 to 49 with Graves' ophthalmopathy. The sequenced material came from blood.

The DNA sequence is TGTGCCACCAGCAGAGGGGTAGACTACGAGCAGTACTTC. Its translation is CATSRGVDYEQYF. The chain is assembled from TRBV15 and TRBJ2-7, with the D gene not clear enough to name. Spanning cysteine to phenylalanine, the CDR3 consists of 13 amino acids. The CDR3 DNA has 39 bases and is translated from base 1. Sequences LNHNV (CDR1) and YYDKDF (CDR2) are obtained from the germline V gene (reference sequence). V drops 1 base and J drops 3 bases, leaving 7 bases in between.